The rows below give T cell receptor beta chains drawn from one sample of a study of control samples from healthy donors and cancer patients. This table comes from immunoSEQ multiplex PCR, and its TCRdb copy is limited to in-frame clones, with some not included. The repertoire holds roughly 60,000 clones, with 94% as singletons. Sequenced input: blood. The receptors stem from a man under 40 in good health. Each CDR3 is given with its conserved first and last residue. The D gene is left open where the match is weak. Rows may omit the clone size; those that give it use once, few, many or a size class.

V gene	J gene	clone size	D gene	CDR3 DNA	CDR3 protein
TRBV7-8	TRBJ2-7	.	TRBD1	TGTGCCAGCAGCATAGTATCTATATCCGGGACAGGGTTCTACGAGCAGTACTTC	CASSIVSISGTGFYEQYF
TRBV27	TRBJ2-7	.	TRBD1	TGTGCCAGCAGTTTTTCTACAGGGGACCGGGAGCAGTACTTC	CASSFSTGDREQYF
TRBV11-2	TRBJ2-1	once	TRBD2	TGTGCCAGCAGCTCCGGGGGGGGATTCGGGTATGAGCAGTTCTTC	CASSSGGGFGYEQFF
TRBV2	TRBJ1-1	.	.	TGTGCCAGCAGTGAATTTCTGGGGGTCACTGAAGCTTTCTTT	CASSEFLGVTEAFF
TRBV7-6	TRBJ1-5	.	TRBD1	TGTGCCAGCAGCTTACGGACAGGGAACAATCAGCCCCAGCATTTT	CASSLRTGNNQPQHF
TRBV11-2	TRBJ1-5	.	.	TGTGCCAGCAGACCGACATCGGGGCCCCAGCATTTT	CASRPTSGPQHF
TRBV24-1	TRBJ1-4	.	.	TGTGCCACCAGTAGCTGGGAGGGGGGGACTAATGAAAAACTGTTTTTT	CATSSWEGGTNEKLFF
TRBV5-4	TRBJ2-5	.	.	TGTGCCAGCAGCTTGGTATTAGGCTACCAAGAGACCCAGTACTTC	CASSLVLGYQETQYF
TRBV7-9	TRBJ1-1	.	TRBD1	TGTGCCAGCAGCCAAGAGGGGGCCAGTCTGAACACTGAAGCTTTCTTT	CASSQEGASLNTEAFF
TRBV7-2	TRBJ2-6	.	.	TGTGCCAGCAGCTTATTGGACTCTGGGGCCAACGTCCTGACTTTC	CASSLLDSGANVLTF
TRBV7-9	TRBJ2-1	once	TRBD2	TGTGCCAGCAGCATAACGAGCGGGAGTGGGAATGAGCAGTTCTTC	CASSITSGSGNEQFF
TRBV19	TRBJ1-5	.	.	TGTGCCAGTAGTATAGGAGATAATAGCAATCAGCCCCAGCATTTT	CASSIGDNSNQPQHF
TRBV6-6	TRBJ1-5	.	.	TGTGCCAGCAGACACAGGGATCTCGGGGATCAGCCCCAGCATTTT	CASRHRDLGDQPQHF